The rows below give T cell receptor beta chains drawn from one sample of a study of shared clonotypes between healthy human individuals. The table came from immunoSEQ multiplex PCR; TCRdb's copy has only in-frame clones and leaves some out. The data hold fewer than 650,000 clones, with roughly four fifths observed a single time. Sequencing used PBMCs. The receptors stem from a woman in her thirties or forties in good health. Some clones in this sample may be carry-over from other donors' samples. Both conserved end residues are part of each CDR3. D genes are given only for firm matches. The listing skips clone size in some rows; elsewhere it reads once, few, many or a size class.

D gene: TRBD2; clone size: -; V gene: TRBV15; CDR3 length: 15; J gene: TRBJ2-7; CDR3 protein: CATSHRLAGAYEQYF; CDR3 DNA: TGTGCCACCAGCCACAGACTAGCGGGAGCTTACGAGCAGTACTTC
D gene: TRBD1; clone size: -; V gene: TRBV28; CDR3 length: 16; J gene: TRBJ2-3; CDR3 protein: CASSYPRTGGTDTQYF; CDR3 DNA: TGTGCCAGCAGTTACCCCCGCACAGGGGGCACGGATACGCAGTATTTT
D gene: -; clone size: -; V gene: TRBV5-1; CDR3 length: 15; J gene: TRBJ2-7; CDR3 protein: CASSLVTGNGREQYF; CDR3 DNA: TGCGCCAGCAGCTTGGTTACAGGCAACGGACGGGAGCAGTACTTC
D gene: -; clone size: -; V gene: TRBV2; CDR3 length: 14; J gene: TRBJ1-1; CDR3 protein: CASSVQGRDTEAFF; CDR3 DNA: TGTGCCAGCAGTGTTCAGGGAAGGGACACTGAAGCTTTCTTT
D gene: -; clone size: once; V gene: TRBV28; CDR3 length: 14; J gene: TRBJ1-1; CDR3 protein: CASSITTALAEAFF; CDR3 DNA: TGTGCCAGCAGTATAACGACAGCTTTGGCTGAAGCTTTCTTT
D gene: -; clone size: -; V gene: TRBV27; CDR3 length: 14; J gene: TRBJ2-3; CDR3 protein: CASSLLGSTDTQYF; CDR3 DNA: TGTGCCAGCAGTTTATTGGGGTCCACAGATACGCAGTATTTT
D gene: -; clone size: -; V gene: TRBV29-1; CDR3 length: 13; J gene: TRBJ2-7; CDR3 protein: CSVIQATAYEQYF; CDR3 DNA: TGCAGCGTGATACAGGCAACAGCCTACGAGCAGTACTTC
D gene: -; clone size: -; V gene: TRBV7-6; CDR3 length: 13; J gene: TRBJ2-7; CDR3 protein: CASSQNKQYEQYF; CDR3 DNA: TGTGCCAGCAGCCAGAACAAGCAATACGAGCAGTACTTC
D gene: TRBD2; clone size: -; V gene: TRBV4-2; CDR3 length: 17; J gene: TRBJ2-2; CDR3 protein: CASSHRTSGHNTGELFF; CDR3 DNA: TGTGCCAGCAGCCATAGGACTAGCGGGCATAACACCGGGGAGCTGTTTTTT
D gene: -; clone size: -; V gene: TRBV6-1; CDR3 length: 15; J gene: TRBJ2-2; CDR3 protein: CASSEVAGSTGELFF; CDR3 DNA: TGTGCCAGCAGTGAAGTTGCCGGGAGCACTGGGGAGCTGTTTTTT
D gene: TRBD2; clone size: -; V gene: TRBV7-6; CDR3 length: 15; J gene: TRBJ2-7; CDR3 protein: CASSRTSGLSYEQYF; CDR3 DNA: TGTGCCAGCAGCAGGACTAGCGGACTCTCCTACGAGCAGTACTTC
D gene: -; clone size: -; V gene: TRBV29-1; CDR3 length: 15; J gene: TRBJ1-2; CDR3 protein: CSVDSIPVGNYGYTF; CDR3 DNA: TGCAGCGTTGATTCTATTCCGGTCGGAAACTATGGCTACACCTTC
D gene: -; clone size: -; V gene: TRBV7-2; CDR3 length: 13; J gene: TRBJ2-5; CDR3 protein: CASSTGPGGTQYF; CDR3 DNA: TGTGCCAGCAGCACCGGACCAGGCGGGACCCAGTACTTC
D gene: TRBD1; clone size: -; V gene: TRBV5-1; CDR3 length: 14; J gene: TRBJ2-2; CDR3 protein: CASSRDSNTGELFF; CDR3 DNA: TGCGCCAGCAGCCGGGACAGCAACACCGGGGAGCTGTTTTTT
D gene: TRBD2; clone size: -; V gene: TRBV7-2; CDR3 length: 16; J gene: TRBJ2-1; CDR3 protein: CASSLALAGSYNEQFF; CDR3 DNA: TGTGCCAGCAGCTTAGCTCTAGCGGGGTCCTACAATGAGCAGTTCTTC
D gene: -; clone size: -; V gene: TRBV11-3; CDR3 length: 16; J gene: TRBJ2-7; CDR3 protein: CASSFSAGTDHGEQYF; CDR3 DNA: TGTGCCAGCAGCTTTTCCGCCGGGACGGACCATGGCGAGCAGTACTTC
D gene: TRBD1; clone size: -; V gene: TRBV27; CDR3 length: 18; J gene: TRBJ1-5; CDR3 protein: CASSSNGQGYYSNQPQHF; CDR3 DNA: TGTGCCAGCAGTTCCAACGGACAGGGGTATTATAGCAATCAGCCCCAGCATTTT
D gene: -; clone size: -; V gene: TRBV27; CDR3 length: 12; J gene: TRBJ2-1; CDR3 protein: CASSFSGAQQFF; CDR3 DNA: TGTGCCAGCAGTTTCTCAGGGGCACAGCAGTTCTTC
D gene: TRBD2; clone size: -; V gene: TRBV15; CDR3 length: 16; J gene: TRBJ2-7; CDR3 protein: CATSSRGLAEHYEQYF; CDR3 DNA: TGTGCCACCAGCAGTCGTGGACTAGCGGAACACTACGAGCAGTACTTC
D gene: -; clone size: few; V gene: TRBV7-9; CDR3 length: 12; J gene: TRBJ2-1; CDR3 protein: CASSSPTGKQFF; CDR3 DNA: TGTGCCAGCAGCTCTCCTACAGGGAAGCAATTCTTC
D gene: -; clone size: -; V gene: TRBV28; CDR3 length: 12; J gene: TRBJ2-7; CDR3 protein: CASSHPPYEQYF; CDR3 DNA: TGTGCCAGCAGCCATCCACCCTACGAGCAGTACTTC
D gene: TRBD1; clone size: -; V gene: TRBV7-8; CDR3 length: 15; J gene: TRBJ2-7; CDR3 protein: CASSLGVRGLSEQYF; CDR3 DNA: TGTGCCAGCAGCTTAGGTGTCAGGGGGCTGAGCGAGCAGTACTTC
D gene: -; clone size: -; V gene: TRBV2; CDR3 length: 14; J gene: TRBJ2-3; CDR3 protein: CASRAEPGKPTQYF; CDR3 DNA: TGTGCCAGCAGAGCCGAGCCCGGGAAGCCCACGCAGTATTTT
D gene: -; clone size: -; V gene: TRBV18; CDR3 length: 13; J gene: TRBJ1-5; CDR3 protein: CASSPSGGSPQHF; CDR3 DNA: TGTGCCAGCTCACCATCCGGGGGATCGCCCCAGCATTTT
D gene: -; clone size: few; V gene: TRBV6-1; CDR3 length: 15; J gene: TRBJ2-7; CDR3 protein: CASRGEQGFFHEQYF; CDR3 DNA: TGTGCCAGCAGGGGGGAGCAGGGGTTTTTCCACGAGCAGTACTTC
D gene: -; clone size: -; V gene: TRBV4-1; CDR3 length: 13; J gene: TRBJ2-2; CDR3 protein: CASSLPGAGELFF; CDR3 DNA: TGCGCCAGCAGCCTCCCTGGGGCCGGGGAGCTGTTTTTT
D gene: -; clone size: -; V gene: TRBV10-2; CDR3 length: 12; J gene: TRBJ2-7; CDR3 protein: CASSFGGYEQYF; CDR3 DNA: TGCGCCAGCAGCTTTGGGGGCTACGAGCAGTACTTC
D gene: -; clone size: -; V gene: TRBV11-2; CDR3 length: 13; J gene: TRBJ2-3; CDR3 protein: CASSWAGTDTQYF; CDR3 DNA: TGTGCCAGCAGCTGGGCGGGCACAGATACGCAGTATTTT